One and the same sample provided the 19 T cell receptor beta chains below, sequenced in a study of blood T cell repertoires in COVID-19. Generated by immunoSEQ multiplex PCR, the TCRdb table keeps only in-frame clones and is missing some. The data show some 530,000 clones, with approximately 85% seen just once and approximately 2.9% held by the top ten. The sample comprised peripheral blood. The receptors come from a human donor in a cohort sampled during active COVID-19.

V and J are TRBV10-1 and TRBJ2-5; 8 bases map to TRBD1. After removal of 9 bases from V and 1 base from J, the junction contained 4 bases not matched to a gene. CDR1 and CDR2 (germline): WNHNN, SYGVQD (reference sequence). The CDR3 sequence is 13 residues long. CDR3 sequence: CASKDRGQETQYF. The CDR3, as DNA: TGCGCCAGTAAAGACAGGGGCCAAGAGACCCAGTACTTC.

The chain employs TRBV27 and TRBJ1-1; TRBD1 aligns across 8 bases. The CDR3 runs to 13 residues. V lost 5 bases and J lost 5; bases outside the gene matches: 4. Germline assignment: CDR1 MNHEY and CDR2 SMNVEV (reference sequence). This CDR3 reads CASSTRGRTEAFF. The CDR3 DNA is TGTGCCAGCAGTACCAGGGGGCGGACTGAAGCTTTCTTT.

The chain joins TRBV5-4 to TRBJ1-1, with D perhaps TRBD1 (6 bases). V was trimmed by 4 bases and J by 1 base, leaving 11 bases between them. CDR1 and CDR2 (germline): SGHNT, YYREEE (reference sequence). CDR3 size: 14 residues. The CDR3 DNA reads as TGTGCCAGCAGCGCCCTACAGGGGAACACTGAAGCTTTCTTT. It specifies CASSALQGNTEAFF.

This chain links TRBV30 with TRBJ2-7, with unresolved D. This CDR3 region has 14 residues. V dropped 1 base and J dropped 3 bases, with 13 bases sitting between them. CDR1 is GTSNPN, CDR2 SVGIG, per germline (reference sequence). The CDR3: CAWSGAALNYEQYF. As DNA, the CDR3 is TGTGCCTGGAGTGGGGCCGCCCTTAACTACGAGCAGTACTTC. Filled out from reference TRBV30 and TRBJ2-7, the complete variable domain reads SQTIHQWPATLVQPVGSPLSLECTVEGTSNPNLYWYRQAAGRGLQLLFYSVGIGQISSEVPQNLSASRPQDRQFILSSKKLLLSDSGFYLCAWSGAALNYEQYFGPGTRLTVT.

The chain uses TRBV30 and TRBJ1-2; 7 bases are a match to TRBD1. Trimming removed 1 base from V and 7 bases from J; junction bases left unmatched: 3. Germline lookup yields CDR1 GTSNPN and CDR2 SVGIG (reference sequence). The CDR3 has 12 residues. The CDR3 spells CAWSAGQAGYTF. The CDR3 nucleotides read TGTGCCTGGAGTGCCGGACAGGCTGGCTACACCTTC. Full variable domain (remainder filled in from reference TRBV30 and TRBJ1-2): SQTIHQWPATLVQPVGSPLSLECTVEGTSNPNLYWYRQAAGRGLQLLFYSVGIGQISSEVPQNLSASRPQDRQFILSSKKLLLSDSGFYLCAWSAGQAGYTFGSGTRLTVV.

Comments on this clone: Other nucleotide sequences from this sample produce the same CDR3. This chain links TRBV5-1 with TRBJ2-5, with D uncertain. This CDR3 contains 12 residues. The V end was cut by 7 bases, the J end by 1 base, with 8 bases between. The germline CDR1 and CDR2 sequences are SGHRS and YFSETQ. The CDR3 DNA reads TGCGCCAGCTCTTCGGTCCAAGAGACCCAGTACTTC. Its translation: CASSSVQETQYF.

CDR3 coding DNA: TGCGCCAGCAGCGATACAGAAAATGAAAAACTGTTTTTT. It translates to CASSDTENEKLFF. The genes are TRBV10-2 and TRBJ1-4; no firm D call. The CDR3 extends over 13 amino acids. With 6 bases removed from V and 5 bases from J, the gap between germline ends came to 10 bases. Germline loops: CDR1 WSHSY, CDR2 SAAADI.

The CDR3 region is CASSPSSIQETQYF. CDR3 nucleotide sequence: TGTGCCAGCAGCCCGTCTAGTATCCAAGAGACCCAGTACTTC. V usage is TRBV7-3 and J usage is TRBJ2-5; D gene uncertain. The CDR3 has 14 amino acids. CDR1 SGHTA and CDR2 FQGTGA come from the germline V gene. The ends were cut back, 5 bases at V and 1 base at J, with 11 bases in the middle.

This clone has only a few counts. The V and J genes are TRBV6-5 and TRBJ1-1, with D possibly matching TRBD1 (6 bases). Germline V gene lookup returns CDR1 MNHEY and CDR2 SVGAGI. The CDR3 has 14 residues. V gave up 2 bases and J gave up 5 bases, with 12 bases separating them. Written as DNA, the CDR3 is TGTGCCAGCAGTTACAAACAGGGAGGGACTGAAGCTTTCTTT. This translates into CASSYKQGGTEAFF.

The chain's CDR3 is CATSDRTGSSNQPQHF. The CDR3 DNA reads TGTGCCACCAGTGACCGGACAGGCTCTAGCAATCAGCCCCAGCATTTT. The chain employs TRBV24-1 and TRBJ1-5, with TRBD1 matching 7 bases. The V and J ends lost 4 bases and 0 bases, in that order; junction bases with no gene match: 5. The CDR3 is 16 residues long. The V gene's germline CDR1 is KGHDR and CDR2 SFDVKD.

The chain carries TRBV28 and TRBJ1-4; possible D gene TRBD1, 5 bases. Germline V gene lookup returns CDR1 MDHEN and CDR2 SYDVKM. Between the trimmed V and J ends, which lost 6 bases and 8 bases, there was a span of 13 bases. The CDR3 has 13 residues. The CDR3 DNA is TGTGCCAGCAGGCTAACCGGGGGGGAAAAACTGTTTTTT. It is translated as CASRLTGGEKLFF.

J is TRBJ2-1 and V is TRBV13; 7 bases line up with TRBD2. Germline V CDR1 and CDR2: PRHDT, FYEKMQ (reference sequence). This CDR3 contains 16 residues. The V segment lost 6 bases and the J segment 5 bases; nucleotides outside the gene matches: 13. CDR3 residues: CASSDPRGRGNNEQFF. The CDR3 DNA follows: TGTGCCAGCAGTGACCCTCGCGGGAGAGGAAACAATGAGCAGTTCTTC.

The chain carries TRBV24-1 and TRBJ2-1; 12 positions match TRBD1. Per the germline V gene, CDR1 is KGHDR and CDR2 is SFDVKD. The CDR3 runs to 16 residues. J lost 7 bases, V lost 3 bases, and 6 bases had no gene match. This chain's CDR3 is CATSDRGQGAGNEQFF. The CDR3 DNA sequence: TGTGCCACCAGTGATCGGGGACAGGGGGCGGGGAATGAGCAGTTCTTC.

This clone has only one observation. The chain recombines TRBV29-1 with TRBJ1-2; TRBD1 matches at 8 bases. V trimming: 6 bases; J trimming: 7 bases; junction bases outside the gene matches: 7. This CDR3 has 12 residues. Germline-derived CDR1 and CDR2 are SQVTM and ANQGSEA. CDR3 in amino acids: CSVAGQGIGYTF. The CDR3 DNA reads TGCAGCGTGGCAGGACAGGGCATTGGCTACACCTTC.

The chain links TRBV30 to TRBJ1-1, with no clear D. The germline V gene has CDR1 GTSNPN and CDR2 SVGIG (reference sequence). The CDR3 runs to 14 residues. V lost 3 bases to trimming and J lost 1 base, with 12 bases between them. The CDR3 protein is CAWRSSLGNTEAFF. DNA for the CDR3: TGTGCCTGGAGAAGTAGCTTGGGGAACACTGAAGCTTTCTTT.

CDR3: CASPLSLHF. For the CDR3, the DNA is TGCGCCAGCCCACTATCCCTCCACTTT. This sequence joins TRBV5-1 and TRBJ1-6, with D hard to call. Trimming cost V 7 bases and J 14 bases, with 7 bases left between them. In germline, CDR1 is SGHRS, CDR2 YFSETQ. CDR3 length: 9 residues.

The chain combines TRBV7-2 with TRBJ2-3; TRBD2 matches at 7 bases. Germline CDR1 reads SGHTA; CDR2 reads FQGNSA. The CDR3 contains 14 residues. J gave up 4 bases and V 5 bases, and 6 bases lay outside the gene matches. The CDR3 region is CASSPRTRPDTQYF. The CDR3 nucleotides are TGTGCCAGCAGCCCTCGGACTAGACCAGATACGCAGTATTTT.

The rearrangement uses TRBV27 and TRBJ1-2; 8 bases are a match to TRBD1. Germline V gene data show CDR1 as MNHEY and CDR2 as SMNVEV (reference sequence). The CDR3 has 14 amino acids. After removal of 4 bases from V and 10 bases from J, the junction contained 11 bases not matched to a gene. CDR3 protein: CASSSLGTGSTYTF. CDR3 sequence (DNA): TGTGCCAGCAGTTCCCTCGGGACAGGCTCAACCTACACCTTC.

The chain is built from TRBV4-2 and TRBJ2-1; TRBD2 aligns across 10 bases. This CDR3 is built from 16 residues. V gave up 5 bases and J gave up 4 bases; unmatched junction bases: 8. Germline V gene lookup returns CDR1 LGHNA and CDR2 YNFKEQ. CDR3 DNA: TGTGCCAGCAGCTCTCGGACTAGCGGACCTTACAATGAGCAGTTCTTC. Translated: CASSSRTSGPYNEQFF.